The rows below give T cell receptor beta chains drawn from one sample of a study of T cell responses to AZD1222 COVID-19 vaccine. Libraries were prepared by immunoSEQ multiplex PCR; TCRdb keeps only in-frame clonotypes and omits some of them. The sample includes around 120,000 clones, about nine tenths of them seen just once. The input for sequencing was peripheral blood, taken on day 0 of AZD1222 vaccination. Receptors were obtained from an adult in good health. CDR3s include the opening cysteine and the closing phenylalanine or tryptophan. A D gene is named only where the DNA matches it firmly. The size field is filled for only some rows; it gives once, few, many or a size class.

TRBV2	TRBD1	NA	TRBJ1-2	TGTGCCAGCAGTGAAGAATCCAGGGGGCGCTACTATGGCTACACCTTC	CASSEESRGRYYGYTF
TRBV10-2	NA	NA	TRBJ2-1	TGCGCCAGCGGCCGGAATGAGCAGTTCTTC	CASGRNEQFF
TRBV3-1/TRBV3-2	NA	few	TRBJ1-3	TGTGCCAGCAGCCCGACTTCAATTCCAGGGATCGGAAACACCATATATTTT	CASSPTSIPGIGNTIYF
TRBV18	NA	NA	TRBJ1-5	TGTGCCAGCTCCGTCAGCGTACAGCCCCAGCATTTT	CASSVSVQPQHF
TRBV10-3	NA	NA	TRBJ1-2	TGTGCCATCAGCCTGGACAACAACTATGGCTACACCTTC	CAISLDNNYGYTF
TRBV12-3/TRBV12-4	NA	NA	TRBJ1-5	TGTGCCAGCAGTTTAGAGGGAGTTCAGCCCCAGCATTTT	CASSLEGVQPQHF
TRBV18	NA	NA	TRBJ1-4	TGTGCCAGCTCACCACGAGACAGTAATGAAAAACTGTTTTTT	CASSPRDSNEKLFF
TRBV7-9	NA	NA	TRBJ2-3	TGTGCCAGCAGCCCTAGGGGGGTCAGCACAGATACGCAGTATTTT	CASSPRGVSTDTQYF
TRBV29-1	NA	NA	TRBJ1-1	TGCAGCGTTGAAAAGGGGATGGGGAACACTGAAGCTTTCTTT	CSVEKGMGNTEAFF
TRBV5-6	TRBD1	NA	TRBJ1-4	TGTGCCAGCAGCGGGACAGGGGCGGCTAATGAAAAACTGTTTTTT	CASSGTGAANEKLFF
TRBV15	TRBD1	NA	TRBJ2-2	TGTGCCACCAGCATGAGACAGGGCCTAAACACCGGGGAGCTGTTTTTT	CATSMRQGLNTGELFF
TRBV5-1	TRBD2	NA	TRBJ2-5	TGCGCCAGCAGCTTGGGCCTAGCGGGATCGATGGGGACCCAGTACTTC	CASSLGLAGSMGTQYF
TRBV19	TRBD2	NA	TRBJ2-1	TGTGCCAGTAGTTCCCTAGCGGGAGGGTCTCAGAATGAGCAGTTCTTC	CASSSLAGGSQNEQFF
TRBV28	TRBD1	NA	TRBJ2-7	TGTGCCAGCAGCGCCCTATTAGGACAGGGACTGTACGAGCAGTACTTC	CASSALLGQGLYEQYF
TRBV7-6	NA	NA	TRBJ1-3	TGTGCCAGCAGCCACGACCCAGGGGTGGAGGGAAACACCATATATTTT	CASSHDPGVEGNTIYF
TRBV10-1	TRBD2	NA	TRBJ2-2	TGCGCCAGCAGTGAGGACCGGGGGGATACCGGGGAGCTGTTTTTT	CASSEDRGDTGELFF
TRBV7-8	NA	NA	TRBJ1-3	TGTGCCAGCAGACAGTCGGGAGGAAGAAACACCATATATTTT	CASRQSGGRNTIYF
TRBV2	NA	NA	TRBJ2-7	TGTGCCAGCATACGGTCCAGCTCCTACGAGCAGTACTTC	CASIRSSSYEQYF
TRBV5-6	TRBD1	NA	TRBJ2-7	TGTGCCAGCAGCATGGTGGACAGGTTCGAAACCTACGAGCAGTACTTC	CASSMVDRFETYEQYF
TRBV19	TRBD2	NA	TRBJ2-2	TGTGCCAGCCTTCGTGAGACTAGCGCCTACACCGGGGAGCTGTTTTTT	CASLRETSAYTGELFF
TRBV3-1/TRBV3-2	NA	NA	TRBJ2-1	TGTGCCAGCAGCCAAGGTGTCAGGGGTCGTGAGCAGTTCTTC	CASSQGVRGREQFF
TRBV18	NA	once	TRBJ2-5	TGTGCCAGCTCACCACGGGGGGCCTCGGAGACCCAGTACTTC	CASSPRGASETQYF
TRBV4-1	NA	NA	TRBJ2-3	TGCGCCAGCAGCCAAGGTTCTTACCTAACAGATACGCAGTATTTT	CASSQGSYLTDTQYF
TRBV6-5	TRBD1	NA	TRBJ1-3	TGTGCCAGCAGCCATGACAGGGGGAGGAACACCATATATTTT	CASSHDRGRNTIYF
TRBV2	NA	NA	TRBJ2-3	TGTGCCAGCAGTGGTCGGACCGGTGGGACAGATACGCAGTATTTT	CASSGRTGGTDTQYF
TRBV30	TRBD1	NA	TRBJ1-5	TGTGCCTGGGTTGGACAGGGCAATCAGCCCCAGCATTTT	CAWVGQGNQPQHF
TRBV5-8	NA	NA	TRBJ1-6	TGTGCCAGCAGCCCGGACCGGGACGCCTATAATTCACCCCTCCACTTT	CASSPDRDAYNSPLHF
TRBV14	NA	few	TRBJ1-1	TGTGCCAGCAGCCATCCGGGCATGAACACTGAAGCTTTCTTT	CASSHPGMNTEAFF
TRBV6-4	NA	NA	TRBJ2-1	TGTGCCAGCAGTGCTGCTCCCTGGGGGTCGAGCTCCTACAATGAGCAGTTCTTC	CASSAAPWGSSSYNEQFF
TRBV10-3	NA	NA	TRBJ1-2	TGTGCCATCAGTGCGACAGCCAACTATGGCTACACCTTC	CAISATANYGYTF
TRBV5-6	NA	NA	TRBJ1-3	TGTGCCAGCAGCTTGTGGGGACCCAACTCTGGAAACACCATATATTTT	CASSLWGPNSGNTIYF
TRBV6-5	NA	NA	TRBJ2-1	TGTGCCAGCAGGACCCGGCAGGGGCGATACAATGAGCAGTTCTTC	CASRTRQGRYNEQFF
TRBV6-5	NA	NA	TRBJ1-1	TGTGCCAGCACCCTAAGGCCAGGGCCGAACACTGAAGCTTTCTTT	CASTLRPGPNTEAFF
TRBV6-2/TRBV6-3	NA	NA	TRBJ2-3	TGTGCCAGCAGCCAGATGAGACAGGTTTACAGAGATACGCAGTATTTT	CASSQMRQVYRDTQYF
TRBV28	NA	NA	TRBJ1-5	TGTGCCAGCTCCCCGGGGGGGTCCAATCAGCCCCAGCATTTT	CASSPGGSNQPQHF
TRBV6-1	NA	NA	TRBJ2-1	TGTGCCAGCAGTGAACTAGGGGCGAGGAATGAGCAGTTCTTC	CASSELGARNEQFF
TRBV27	TRBD2	NA	TRBJ2-7	TGTGCCAGCAGTCCGACTAGCAGCCGGACCTACGAGCAGTACTTC	CASSPTSSRTYEQYF
TRBV2	NA	NA	TRBJ1-2	TGTGCCAGCAGTGGGACTGAGAACTATGGCTACACCTTC	CASSGTENYGYTF
TRBV6-1	NA	few	TRBJ1-6	TGTGCCAGCAGTGATTTGGGCAGGGTCGATAATTCACCCCTCCACTTT	CASSDLGRVDNSPLHF
TRBV10-2	TRBD2	NA	TRBJ2-1	TGCGCCAGCAGTGAGATGGCTAGCGGGATGAATGAGCAGTTCTTC	CASSEMASGMNEQFF
TRBV12-5	TRBD2	NA	TRBJ2-7	TGTGCTAGTGGTTTCCAAGGGACTAGCGGCGAGCAGTACTTC	CASGFQGTSGEQYF
TRBV19	NA	many	TRBJ1-5	TGTGCCAGTAGTATAGCAGGCTTTTCCAATCAGCCCCAGCATTTT	CASSIAGFSNQPQHF
TRBV28	NA	NA	TRBJ1-2	TGTGCCAGCAGCGGACAAATCGATGGCTACACCTTC	CASSGQIDGYTF
TRBV6-5	TRBD1	NA	TRBJ2-7	TGTGCCAGCCGCCTGACAGGGGCGCAGTCCTACGAGCAGTACTTC	CASRLTGAQSYEQYF
TRBV9	NA	NA	TRBJ2-3	TGTGCCAGCAGCCCAAACCTAAGCACAGATACGCAGTATTTT	CASSPNLSTDTQYF
TRBV12-5	TRBD1	NA	TRBJ2-1	TGTGCTAGTGGTTGGACAGGAGACTACAATGAGCAGTTCTTC	CASGWTGDYNEQFF
TRBV7-8	NA	few	TRBJ1-6	TGTGCCAGCAGCCTAGGGGGAAACTATTCACCCCTCCACTTT	CASSLGGNYSPLHF
TRBV19	TRBD2	once	TRBJ2-1	TGTGCCAGTAGTAGGCTAGCGGGAGGCAGTGTCAATGAGCAGTTCTTC	CASSRLAGGSVNEQFF
TRBV7-9	TRBD1	NA	TRBJ1-6	TGTGCCAGCAGCGGGACAGGGCCCTTCCTCGGGACCCTCCACTTT	CASSGTGPFLGTLHF
TRBV6-5	NA	medium-sized	TRBJ2-1	TGTGCCAGCAGTTACTCTCGCGACAATGAGCAGTTCTTC	CASSYSRDNEQFF
TRBV28	NA	NA	TRBJ1-1	TGTGCCAGCAGTTTAGGGGGGTCGGCTGAAGCTTTCTTT	CASSLGGSAEAFF
TRBV6-2/TRBV6-3	NA	NA	TRBJ2-3	TGTGCCAGCAGCGACCAGTCCACAGATACGCAGTATTTT	CASSDQSTDTQYF
TRBV19	TRBD2	NA	TRBJ2-7	TGTGCCAGTAGTCGGCAAAGCGGGGGGGCCAAAGAGCAGTACTTC	CASSRQSGGAKEQYF
TRBV19	NA	NA	TRBJ2-7	TGTGCCAGTAGTCCATTGGACACCACCTACGAGCAGTACTTC	CASSPLDTTYEQYF
TRBV3-1/TRBV3-2	NA	NA	TRBJ2-1	TGTGCCAGCAGCCAAGGGGGCCTCAACGTGAATGAGCAGTTCTTC	CASSQGGLNVNEQFF
TRBV27	NA	NA	TRBJ1-1	TGTGCCAGCCTTCAAGGACGAGGGACTGAAGCTTTCTTT	CASLQGRGTEAFF
TRBV6-1	NA	NA	TRBJ2-3	TGTGCCAGCAGTGAAGTGGGTTTGGGCCCAGATACGCAGTATTTT	CASSEVGLGPDTQYF
TRBV6-5	NA	NA	TRBJ1-1	TGTGCCAGCATGCTCCGGGGGAACACTGAAGCTTTCTTT	CASMLRGNTEAFF